What follows are 11 T cell receptor beta chains derived from one specimen sequenced in a study of T cells after yellow fever vaccination. TCRdb used MiXCR to reprocess the 5' RACE reads, holding one entry per CDR3 protein. This table holds fewer than 450,000 distinct CDR3 sequences, 3% to 4.5% found once. Sequences were derived from PBMCs, sampled 5 days after the yellow fever booster vaccination. All receptors come from a man younger than 35 who received the YFV17D yellow fever vaccine.

The sample holds many counts of this clonotype. This chain joins TRBV4-3 and TRBJ2-3; TRBD2 agrees at 7 bases. Germline-derived CDR1 and CDR2 are LGHNA and YSLEER. This CDR3 spans 15 amino acids. Trimming took 0 bases from V and 3 from J; bases not matched to a gene: 3. CDR3 bases: TGCGCCAGCAGCCAAGATCCCGGGGGGACAGATACGCAGTATTTT. Translated: CASSQDPGGTDTQYF.

V gene TRBV4-1 combines with J gene TRBJ1-1, with D uncertain. The length of the CDR3 is 12 residues. Deletions cut 1 base from V and 8 bases from J, with 8 bases between. Germline V lookup: CDR1 MGHRA, CDR2 YSYEKL. The CDR3 loop is CASSQVLSEAFF. The CDR3 region has the DNA TGCGCCAGCAGCCAAGTTTTATCCGAAGCTTTCTTT.

This clonotype was recorded a few times. The chain recombines TRBV4-1 with TRBJ2-3; D gene ambiguous. V dropped 0 bases and J dropped 5 bases, with 6 bases sitting between them. The CDR3 length is 13 residues. Germline V gene sequence: CDR1 MGHRA, CDR2 YSYEKL. Here the CDR3 reads CASSQDLIDTQYF. The CDR3 DNA reads TGCGCCAGCAGCCAAGATCTTATAGATACGCAGTATTTT.

The CDR3 DNA reads as TGTGCCAGCAGTTTATCAGGACAGGGGTCTAACTATGGCTACACCTTC. Its translation is CASSLSGQGSNYGYTF. V and J are TRBV27 and TRBJ1-2; 9 nucleotides align to TRBD1. The CDR3 is made up of 16 amino acids. Germline V CDR1 and CDR2: MNHEY, SMNVEV (reference sequence). The ends lost 0 bases at V and 0 bases at J; junction bases unmatched: 2.

This clonotype was seen a few times. The V gene is TRBV4-3, the J gene TRBJ1-5; D is uncertain. Trimming removed 0 bases at V and 3 bases at J, with 3 bases between. Germline-derived CDR1 and CDR2 are LGHNA and YSLEER. The CDR3 extends over 13 amino acids. The CDR3 loop is CASSQDTNQPQHF. The CDR3 DNA reads as TGCGCCAGCAGCCAAGACACCAATCAGCCCCAGCATTTT.

This clonotype turned up a few times. The chain combines TRBV28 with TRBJ2-5; TRBD1 matches at 12 bases. V shed 5 bases, J shed 5 bases, and the junction held 9 bases outside the gene matches. The CDR3 has 16 amino acids. Germline CDR1 reads MDHEN; CDR2 reads SYDVKM. The CDR3: CASSRRDRGRWETQYF. CDR3 bases: TGTGCCAGCAGTCGCCGGGACAGGGGGCGCTGGGAGACCCAGTACTTC.

This clonotype came up a few times. The chain employs TRBV6-5 and TRBJ2-3, with TRBD1 matching over 7 bases. Germline V gene data show CDR1 as MNHEY and CDR2 as SVGAGI. After removal of 0 bases from V and 5 bases from J, the junction contained 8 bases not matched to a gene. The CDR3 runs 16 residues. The CDR3 region is CASSYSVNRGQDTQYF. CDR3 nucleotides: TGTGCCAGCAGTTACTCGGTTAACAGGGGACAAGATACGCAGTATTTT.

This clonotype was seen more than once but under ten times. This rearrangement joins TRBV7-2 to TRBJ2-3; possibly TRBD1 or TRBD2 for D (6 bases each). Germline values: CDR1 SGHTA, CDR2 FQGNSA. The V and J ends lost 0 bases and 6 bases respectively, with 16 bases between them. This CDR3 has 16 residues. As DNA, the CDR3 is TGTGCCAGCAGCTTAGCAGGGTCGGGGGCGTCGGATACGCAGTATTTT. Translating gives CASSLAGSGASDTQYF.

This clonotype occurred a few times. V usage is TRBV20-1 and J usage is TRBJ2-4, with D hard to call. V was pared by 0 bases and J by 8 bases, with 17 bases between. CDR1 is DFQATT, CDR2 SNEGSKA, per germline (reference sequence). The CDR3 has 15 amino acids. The CDR3 nucleotides are TGCAGTGCTAGAGATCTGGACCGGAATGTTGACATTCAGTACTTC. Its protein product is CSARDLDRNVDIQYF.

The table lists this clonotype with a few counts. CDR3 protein: CASSEAGFLGQPQHF. The CDR3 DNA sequence: TGTGCCAGCAGTGAAGCGGGGTTTCTGGGGCAGCCCCAGCATTTT. The rearrangement links TRBV2 to TRBJ1-5; D remains ambiguous. CDR3 length equals 15 residues. Germline V gene lookup returns CDR1 SNHLY and CDR2 FYNNEI. The germline V and J ends were trimmed by 0 bases and 7 bases, with 13 bases remaining between them.

This chain joins TRBV7-6 and TRBJ2-3; possibly TRBD1 for D (5 bases). V lost 2 bases, J lost 4 bases, and 13 bases lay in between. Germline V gene sequence: CDR1 SGHVS, CDR2 FNYEAQ. The CDR3 has 15 residues. CDR3 in amino acids: CASSLLGARADTQYF. DNA for the CDR3: TGTGCCAGCAGCTTATTAGGGGCCCGAGCAGATACGCAGTATTTT.